The 2 T cell receptor beta chains given below trace back to one sample, sequenced in a study of T cells in Graves' hyperthyroidism and ophthalmopathy. It was RNA transcripts that yielded the amplified TCR beta CDR3 regions. The primer set for the first-round RT-PCR of the TCR CDR3 was HTBI. TCRdb recomputed calls from the multiplex PCR reads with MiXCR, one row per CDR3 protein. This repertoire shows hundreds of thousands of distinct CDR3 sequences, approximately 25% found once; its top ten account for 10% to 12%. Specimen: blood. The origin of the receptors is a woman between 25 and 40 years old with Graves' ophthalmopathy.

The J gene is TRBJ2-7, the V gene TRBV20-1; 7 bases line up with TRBD1. The CDR3 length is 13 residues. Germline assignment: CDR1 DFQATT and CDR2 SNEGSKA (reference sequence). The V gene end was trimmed by 6 bases and the J gene end by 7 bases; junction bases not matched to a gene: 12. DNA of the CDR3: TGCAGTGCCCCGACAGGGATGTCTTATGAGCAGTACTTC. Encoded protein: CSAPTGMSYEQYF.

Ten or more counts support this clonotype. V and J are TRBV12-3 or TRBV12-4 and TRBJ1-2; weak D call: TRBD1 (5 bases). The CDR3 has 15 amino acids. V lost 2 bases, J lost 4 bases, and 14 bases lay in between. CDR3 loop: CASSLIRGASYGYTF. In DNA, the CDR3 is TGTGCCAGCAGTTTAATAAGGGGCGCGAGCTATGGCTACACCTTC.